Below are 32 T cell receptor beta chains sequenced from a single sample in a study of blood T cell repertoires in COVID-19. Assay used: immunoSEQ multiplex PCR; TCRdb lists only in-frame clones, some missing. This sample yields fewer than 250,000 clones, of which about 85% are seen a single time; more than 6% belongs to the top ten. The sequenced material came from peripheral blood. The receptors stem from a woman aged 60-75 years with active or convalescent COVID-19.

V usage is TRBV10-1 and J usage is TRBJ2-1, with D possibly matching TRBD2 (6 bases). Germline assignment: CDR1 WNHNN and CDR2 SYGVQD (reference sequence). The CDR3 is 14 amino acids. Trimming stripped 0 bases from V and 4 bases from J, with 7 bases between. CDR3 nucleotides: TGCGCCAGCAGTGAGTCGGGGGGATACAATGAGCAGTTCTTC. It encodes CASSESGGYNEQFF.

This clone has a single count. The chain carries TRBV19 and TRBJ2-1; 7 bases are a match to TRBD2. V dropped 6 bases and J dropped 7; count of bases not matched to a gene: 9. The CDR3 length is 14 residues. CDR1 is LNHDA, CDR2 SQIVND, per germline (reference sequence). The CDR3 DNA follows: TGTGCCAGTAGGGGGAGGGCCGATGCGAATGAGCAGTTCTTC. It encodes CASRGRADANEQFF.

V gene TRBV11-3 combines with J gene TRBJ2-2; D ambiguous. In germline, CDR1 is SGHNT, CDR2 YENEEA. Trimming removed 3 bases at V and 8 bases at J, with 4 bases between. CDR3 size: 11 residues. CDR3: CASSLRGELFF. CDR3 sequence (DNA): TGTGCCAGCAGCTTGAGGGGGGAGCTGTTTTTT. Variable domain in full (rest from reference TRBV11-3 and TRBJ2-2): EAGVVQSPRYKIIEKKQPVAFWCNPISGHNTLYWYLQNLGQGPELLIRYENEEAVDDSQLPKDRFSAERLKGVDSTLKIQPAELGDSAVYLCASSLRGELFFGEGSRLTVL.

The gene calls are TRBV9 and TRBJ2-3, with TRBD1 matching 9 bases. The germline gives CDR1 SGDLS, CDR2 YYNGEE. The CDR3 extends over 15 amino acids. The junction had 4 bases not matched to a gene; V was cut back by 4 bases and J by 1 base. The CDR3 region is CASSYRDRGTDTQYF. DNA of the CDR3: TGTGCCAGCAGCTACCGGGACAGGGGCACAGATACGCAGTATTTT. Drawing the rest from reference TRBV9 and TRBJ2-3, the complete variable domain is DSGVTQTPKHLITATGQRVTLRCSPRSGDLSVYWYQQSLDQGLQFLIQYYNGEERAKGNILERFSAQQFPDLHSELNLSSLELGDSALYFCASSYRDRGTDTQYFGPGTRLTVL.

The V and J genes are TRBV14 and TRBJ2-6; D remains ambiguous. The CDR3 totals 14 residues. Deletions cut 1 base from V and 2 bases from J, with 3 bases between. The germline CDR1 and CDR2 sequences are SGHDN and FVKESK. The CDR3 region has the DNA TGTGCCAGCAGCCAAGCTACTGGGGCCAACGTCCTGACTTTC. It translates to CASSQATGANVLTF.

This rearrangement joins TRBV7-9 to TRBJ1-1, with TRBD1 as a possible D gene (5 bases). V was pared by 2 bases and J by 3 bases, with 16 bases between. Germline CDR1 is SEHNR and CDR2 is FQNEAQ (reference sequence). CDR3 length: 16 residues. The chain's CDR3 is CASSLTGGGADTEAFF. CDR3 DNA sequence: TGTGCCAGCAGCTTAACGGGAGGAGGGGCGGACACTGAAGCTTTCTTT.

The chain carries TRBV1 and TRBJ1-2. TRBV1 is recorded as a pseudogene. The CDR3 is 15 residues long. CDR3 residues: CTSSQEMEGFYGYTF. The CDR3 DNA reads TGCACCAGCAGCCAAGAAATGGAGGGTTTCTATGGCTACACCTTC.

The chain uses TRBV15 and TRBJ2-3, with 9 positions matching TRBD1. Germline CDR1 LNHNV, CDR2 YYDKDF (reference sequence). The CDR3 is made up of 19 amino acids. The ends lost 0 bases at V and 4 bases at J; junction bases unmatched: 14. In nucleotides, the CDR3 is TGTGCCACCAGCAGAGACCTATTGGGGACAGGGTTGGTACCAGATACGCAGTATTTT. Residues: CATSRDLLGTGLVPDTQYF.

The V gene is TRBV4-2, the J gene TRBJ1-3; unclear D gene. Deletions cut 0 bases from V and 5 bases from J, with 14 bases between. CDR3 length: 16 residues. Germline CDR1 and CDR2: LGHNA and YNFKEQ. The CDR3, as DNA: TGTGCCAGCAGCCAAGATTACACTATAAACAGAAACACCATATATTTT. It is translated as CASSQDYTINRNTIYF.

V is TRBV11-2 and J is TRBJ2-3; D might be TRBD1 (6 bases). Germline assignment: CDR1 SGHAT and CDR2 FQNNGV. There are 16 residues in the CDR3. The V and J ends lost 4 bases and 3 bases respectively, with 17 bases between them. The CDR3 protein is CASSSNRGQGTDTQYF. The CDR3 nucleotides read TGTGCCAGCAGCTCTAACCGGGGACAAGGGACAGATACGCAGTATTTT.

This chain links TRBV6-5 with TRBJ1-3; a possible D gene is TRBD1 (6 bases). The germline CDR1 and CDR2 sequences are MNHEY and SVGAGI. The CDR3 spans 13 residues. Trimming removed 6 bases at V and 4 bases at J, with 10 bases between. This CDR3 reads CASSPGVGNTIYF. CDR3 bases: TGTGCCAGCAGCCCAGGGGTCGGAAACACCATATATTTT.

The gene calls are TRBV7-9 and TRBJ2-3; a weak D match, TRBD1 (6 bases). The V gene lost 5 bases and the J gene lost 4 bases, with 19 bases spanning the gap. CDR1 SEHNR and CDR2 FQNEAQ come from the germline V gene (reference sequence). The CDR3 has 16 amino acids. In DNA, the CDR3 is TGTGCCAGCAGCCCACCAAGGACAGTTTCGGCAGATACGCAGTATTTT. Amino acid sequence: CASSPPRTVSADTQYF.

The chain has TRBV11-1 and TRBJ2-4, with D possibly TRBD2 on 7 matching bases. The germline CDR1 and CDR2 sequences are SGHAT and FQDESV (reference sequence). This CDR3 is built from 15 residues. The V end was cut by 5 bases, the J end by 5 bases, with 16 bases between. The CDR3 protein is CASSRPRGAENIQYF. CDR3 nucleotide sequence: TGTGCCAGCAGCCGCCCACGGGGGGCGGAAAACATTCAGTACTTC.

The CDR3 sequence is CAWREGLHGELFF. CDR3 bases: TGTGCCTGGAGGGAGGGGCTGCACGGGGAGCTGTTTTTT. The chain links TRBV30 to TRBJ2-2, with D possibly being TRBD2 (6 bases). The germline CDR1 and CDR2 sequences are GTSNPN and SVGIG (reference sequence). The CDR3 has 13 residues. The germline V and J ends were trimmed by 3 bases and 7 bases, with 12 bases remaining between them.

V gene TRBV21-1 combines with J gene TRBJ2-5; TRBD2 is taken as the D call from the table, unchecked against the DNA. TRBV21-1 constitutes a pseudogene. The CDR3 is 15 amino acids. The CDR3 loop is CASSRLRRGGETQYF. CDR3 sequence (DNA): TGTGCCAGCAGCCGTTTAAGGAGGGGGGGGGAGACCCAGTACTTC.

This chain links TRBV5-8 with TRBJ2-7; D may be TRBD2 (5 bases). CDR3 size: 15 residues. Per germline, CDR1 SGHTS and CDR2 YDEGEE. V lost 7 bases and J lost 0, with 17 bases in between. CDR3 amino acids: CASALVDFSSYEQYF. The CDR3 DNA is TGTGCCAGCGCCCTCGTGGACTTCTCCTCCTACGAGCAGTACTTC. The variable domain in full, with the rest retrieved from reference TRBV5-8 and TRBJ2-7, is EAGVTQSPTHLIKTRGQQATLRCSPISGHTSVYWYQQALGLGLQFLLWYDEGEERNRGNFPPRFSGRQFPNYSSELNVNALELEDSALYLCASALVDFSSYEQYFGPGTRLTVT.

The table lists this clone with a few counts. This chain joins TRBV6-5 and TRBJ1-3; 7 nucleotides line up with TRBD1. The CDR3 runs 16 residues. The V gene end was trimmed by 4 bases and the J gene end by 4 bases; junction bases not matched to a gene: 10. CDR1 and CDR2 (germline): MNHEY, SVGAGI. The CDR3 protein is CASSSHRGGEGNTIYF. The CDR3 DNA is TGTGCCAGCAGTTCCCATCGAGGGGGCGAAGGAAACACCATATATTTT.

This chain connects TRBV19 to TRBJ2-5; 9 bases are a match to TRBD1. CDR1 and CDR2 from the germline V gene are LNHDA and SQIVND (reference sequence). Losses at the gene ends were 4 bases for V and 7 bases for J; bases not matched to a gene: 7. The CDR3 runs 14 residues. CDR3 bases: TGTGCCAGTAGTACCCAGACAGGGGGGGGGACCCAGTACTTC. Translating it yields CASSTQTGGGTQYF. Together with reference TRBV19 and TRBJ2-5, the CDR3 gives the full variable domain: DGGITQSPKYLFRKEGQNVTLSCEQNLNHDAMYWYRQDPGQGLRLIYYSQIVNDFQKGDIAEGYSVSREKKESFPLTVTSAQKNPTAFYLCASSTQTGGGTQYFGPGTRLLVL.

The V and J genes are TRBV5-1 and TRBJ2-4; TRBD2 matches 12 bases. Germline lookup yields CDR1 SGHRS and CDR2 YFSETQ. The CDR3 is 18 amino acids. J lost 1 base, V lost 3 bases, and 8 bases had no gene match. Here the CDR3 DNA reads TGCGCCAGCAGCTCCCGACTAGCGGGAGTGGGGGCCAAAAACATTCAGTACTTC. Translated: CASSSRLAGVGAKNIQYF.

The chain joins TRBV27 to TRBJ1-5; D call uncertain. The CDR3 consists of 13 residues. Germline-derived CDR1 and CDR2 are MNHEY and SMNVEV (reference sequence). Trimming shortened V by 0 bases and J by 8 bases, and 8 bases separated the two germline ends. The CDR3 DNA sequence: TGTGCCAGCAGTTTATCCACGAGGGAGCCCCAGCATTTT. Its protein is CASSLSTREPQHF.

The rearrangement links TRBV4-1 to TRBJ1-6, with D unclear. The germline V and J ends were trimmed by 1 base and 6 bases, with 16 bases remaining between them. The germline V gene encodes CDR1 MGHRA and CDR2 YSYEKL. The CDR3 totals 17 residues. CDR3 nucleotide sequence: TGCGCCAGCAGCCAAGCTCGAAACAGTTACAGTAATTCACCCCTCCACTTT. Protein sequence: CASSQARNSYSNSPLHF.

The V call is TRBV7-3, the J call TRBJ2-5; 14 nucleotides align to TRBD2. Germline V gene sequence: CDR1 SGHTA, CDR2 FQGTGA. This CDR3 is 18 amino acids long. After removal of 0 bases from V and 2 bases from J, the junction contained 5 bases not matched to a gene. CDR3 DNA: TGTGCCAGCAGCTTAACGGGACTAGCGGGAGTAGGGCAAGAGACCCAGTACTTC. Translating gives CASSLTGLAGVGQETQYF.

The V gene is TRBV11-2, the J gene TRBJ2-7; no firm D call. Trimming shortened V by 9 bases and J by 12 bases, and 12 bases separated the two germline ends. The CDR3 loop spans 9 amino acids. Germline V CDR1 and CDR2: SGHAT, FQNNGV. The CDR3 sequence is CARMGFRYV. CDR3 nucleotide sequence: TGTGCCAGGATGGGCTTTCGGTACGTC.

The genes are TRBV10-1 and TRBJ1-4; 7 positions match TRBD1. Germline loops: CDR1 WNHNN, CDR2 SYGVQD (reference sequence). This CDR3 is built from 16 residues. V shed 0 bases, J shed 8 bases, and the junction held 9 bases outside the gene matches. Here the CDR3 reads CASSESIRQGNEKLFF. The DNA for the CDR3 is TGCGCCAGCAGTGAGTCGATTAGACAGGGAAACGAAAAACTGTTTTTT.

This sequence joins TRBV18 and TRBJ1-5; the D gene is possibly TRBD1 (5 bases). V lost 6 bases and J lost 0, with 12 bases in between. The CDR3 has 15 amino acids. The germline V gene has CDR1 KGHSH and CDR2 LQKENI. CDR3 protein: CASSSGINSNQPQHF. Here the CDR3 DNA reads TGTGCCAGCTCTTCAGGGATTAATAGCAATCAGCCCCAGCATTTT.

V gene TRBV4-1 combines with J gene TRBJ1-1; D uncertain. The germline V gene encodes CDR1 MGHRA and CDR2 YSYEKL. V shed 1 base and J shed 5 bases, with 11 bases lying between them. This CDR3 spans 14 amino acids. CDR3 coding DNA: TGCGCCAGCAGCCAAGTGGACCGAGGGACTGAAGCTTTCTTT. Translated: CASSQVDRGTEAFF.

This clone was observed at least ten times. The chain couples TRBV6-1 to TRBJ2-7; D is unresolved. The CDR3 runs to 11 residues. V gave up 3 bases and J gave up 2 bases, with 2 bases separating them. Germline V gene data show CDR1 as MNHNS and CDR2 as SASEGT. CDR3 region: CASSDTYEQYF. In DNA form, the CDR3 reads TGTGCCAGCAGTGACACCTACGAGCAGTACTTC.

DNA of the CDR3: TGTGCCAGCTCACCCAGCGGCCTACTAGCGGGAGGCTACGAGCAGTACTTC. Its translation: CASSPSGLLAGGYEQYF. This chain uses TRBV18 with TRBJ2-7; 12 positions match TRBD2. The junction had 9 bases not matched to a gene; V was cut back by 3 bases and J by 3 bases. The germline gives CDR1 KGHSH, CDR2 LQKENI. The CDR3 is 17 amino acids.

This clone was seen once. The J gene is TRBJ2-3, the V gene TRBV5-1, with 7 bases lining up with TRBD1. Germline-derived CDR1 and CDR2 are SGHRS and YFSETQ. The CDR3 extends over 15 amino acids. Trimming at V came to 0 bases and at J to 5 bases, leaving 6 bases not matched to a gene. CDR3 loop: CASSLAGQRGDTQYF. CDR3 DNA: TGCGCCAGCAGCTTGGCGGGACAGAGAGGAGATACGCAGTATTTT. Drawing the rest from reference TRBV5-1 and TRBJ2-3, the complete variable domain is KAGVTQTPRYLIKTRGQQVTLSCSPISGHRSVSWYQQTPGQGLQFLFEYFSETQRNKGNFPGRFSGRQFSNSRSEMNVSTLELGDSALYLCASSLAGQRGDTQYFGPGTRLTVL.

The V call is TRBV3-1 (or the pseudogene TRBV3-2), the J call TRBJ1-1, with unresolved D. Germline CDR1 LGHDT, CDR2 YNNKEL (reference sequence). V gave up 2 bases and J gave up 8 bases, with 12 bases separating them. This CDR3 has 13 amino acids. The CDR3 region has the DNA TGTGCCAGCAGCCAAACTTCCGCGGGGGAAGCTTTCTTT. Translation: CASSQTSAGEAFF.

CDR3: CASSLVGGWASNEQFF. The CDR3 region has the DNA TGTGCCAGCAGCTTAGTCGGCGGGTGGGCGTCCAATGAGCAGTTCTTC. V is TRBV7-2 and J is TRBJ2-1; maybe TRBD2 (5 bases). The CDR3 has 16 amino acids. Germline V lookup: CDR1 SGHTA, CDR2 FQGNSA. V lost 1 base to trimming and J lost 6 bases, with 16 bases between them.

CDR3 sequence reads: CASTFSASTDTQYF. CDR3 nucleotide sequence: TGTGCCAGCACGTTTAGCGCTAGCACAGATACGCAGTATTTT. V usage is TRBV6-5 and J usage is TRBJ2-3, with a possible D match to TRBD2 (5 bases). There are 14 residues in the CDR3. V was trimmed by 7 bases and J by 0 bases, leaving 11 bases between them. Germline assignment: CDR1 MNHEY and CDR2 SVGAGI.